Included here is one T cell receptor (beta chain) sequence, with context. Antigen specificity is unknown. The sample originates from a study of cytomegalovirus exposure and HLA in healthy donors. Study-level findings and limits: In vitro testing confirmed three CMV-associated chains as specific for CMV antigens. Later, an analysis found that common viral pathogens appeared to be linked with several of the most significant clusters. Reportedly, fewer N-insertions than the approximately 600-donor mean appeared in an Asian-associated ancestry cluster in a later analysis.

V trimming: 0 bases; J trimming: 5 bases; junction bases outside the gene matches: 6. CDR1 is LGHNA, CDR2 YSLEER, per germline. This CDR3 comprises 17 residues. This PCR relied on a set of 60 Vbeta primers and 13 Jbeta primers. TCRdb's copy holds only in-frame clones and misses some; the assay was immunoSEQ multiplex PCR. This repertoire shows some 130,000 clones, roughly three quarters found once; its top ten account for roughly 1.3%. The chain combines TRBV4-3 with TRBJ2-3; 12 nucleotides line up with TRBD2. Material: PBMCs. The TCR sequence derives from a woman in her thirties or forties in good health and CMV-seronegative. The CDR3 DNA reads as TGCGCCAGCAGCCAAGATCTAAGACTAGCGGGGGAAGATACGCAGTATTTT. Encoded protein: CASSQDLRLAGEDTQYF.